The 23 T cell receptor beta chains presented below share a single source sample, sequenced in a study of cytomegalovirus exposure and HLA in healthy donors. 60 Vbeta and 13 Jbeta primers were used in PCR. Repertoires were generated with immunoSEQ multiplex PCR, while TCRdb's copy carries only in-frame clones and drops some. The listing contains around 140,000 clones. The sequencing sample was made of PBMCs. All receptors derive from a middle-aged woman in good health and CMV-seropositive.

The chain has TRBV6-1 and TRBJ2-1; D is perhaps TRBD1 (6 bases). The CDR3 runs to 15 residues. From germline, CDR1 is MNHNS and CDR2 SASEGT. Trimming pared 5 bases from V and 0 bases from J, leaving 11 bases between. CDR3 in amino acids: CASSIQGSSYNEQFF. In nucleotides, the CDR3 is TGTGCCAGCAGTATACAGGGAAGCTCCTACAATGAGCAGTTCTTC.

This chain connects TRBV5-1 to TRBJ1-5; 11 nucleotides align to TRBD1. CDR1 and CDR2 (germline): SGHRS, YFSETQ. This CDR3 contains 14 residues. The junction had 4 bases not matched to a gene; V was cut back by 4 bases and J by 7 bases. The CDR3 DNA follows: TGCGCCAGCAGCAGGACAGGGGGCGACCAGCCCCAGCATTTT. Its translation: CASSRTGGDQPQHF.

The CDR3 nucleotides are TGTGCCTGGAGTAGGGCGGGAGTAGAGCAGTACTTC. Protein: CAWSRAGVEQYF. This chain joins TRBV30 and TRBJ2-7; TRBD2 matches at 7 bases. J lost 7 bases, V lost 2 bases, and 5 bases had no gene match. The germline gives CDR1 GTSNPN, CDR2 SVGIG (reference sequence). The CDR3 contains 12 residues.

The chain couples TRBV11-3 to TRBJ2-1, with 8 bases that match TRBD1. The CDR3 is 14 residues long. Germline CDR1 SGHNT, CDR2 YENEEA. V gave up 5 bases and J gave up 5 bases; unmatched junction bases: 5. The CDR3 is CASSRQGLNNEQFF. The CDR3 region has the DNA TGTGCCAGCAGCCGACAGGGGCTTAACAATGAGCAGTTCTTC.

The CDR3 bases are TGCGCCAGCAGCTCTAGACTCCCTGGGGCCAACGTCCTGACTTTC. Amino acid sequence: CASSSRLPGANVLTF. V and J are TRBV5-1 and TRBJ2-6; D is ambiguous. CDR3 length: 15 amino acids. Germline CDR1 is SGHRS and CDR2 is YFSETQ. The V end was cut by 3 bases, the J end by 2 bases, with 9 bases between.

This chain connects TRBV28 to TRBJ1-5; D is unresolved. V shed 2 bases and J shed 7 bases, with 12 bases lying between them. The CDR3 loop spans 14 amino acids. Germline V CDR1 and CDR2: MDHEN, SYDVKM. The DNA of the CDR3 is TGTGCCAGCAGTTTAGGGGAGGCGCGACAGCCCCAGCATTTT. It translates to CASSLGEARQPQHF.

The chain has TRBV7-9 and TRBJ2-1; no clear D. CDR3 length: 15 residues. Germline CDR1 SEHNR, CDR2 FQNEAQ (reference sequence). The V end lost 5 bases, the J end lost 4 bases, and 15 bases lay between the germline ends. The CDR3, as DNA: TGTGCCAGCAGCCCTAGGCGAGGTGGGTACAATGAGCAGTTCTTC. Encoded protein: CASSPRRGGYNEQFF.

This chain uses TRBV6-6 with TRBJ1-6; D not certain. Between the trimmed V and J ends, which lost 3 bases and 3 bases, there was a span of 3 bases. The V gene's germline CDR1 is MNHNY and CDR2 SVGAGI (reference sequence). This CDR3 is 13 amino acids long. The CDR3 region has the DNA TGTGCCAGCAGTTATATCTATAATTCACCCCTCCACTTT. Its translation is CASSYIYNSPLHF.

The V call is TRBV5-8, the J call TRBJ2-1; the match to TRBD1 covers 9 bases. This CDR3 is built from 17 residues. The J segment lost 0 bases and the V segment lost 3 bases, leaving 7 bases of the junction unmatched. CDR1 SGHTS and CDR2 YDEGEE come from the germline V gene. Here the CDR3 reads CASSSIMTGGSYNEQFF. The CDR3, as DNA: TGTGCCAGCAGCTCTATAATGACAGGGGGCTCCTACAATGAGCAGTTCTTC. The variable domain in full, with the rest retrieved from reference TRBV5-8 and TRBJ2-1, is EAGVTQSPTHLIKTRGQQATLRCSPISGHTSVYWYQQALGLGLQFLLWYDEGEERNRGNFPPRFSGRQFPNYSSELNVNALELEDSALYLCASSSIMTGGSYNEQFFGPGTRLTVL.

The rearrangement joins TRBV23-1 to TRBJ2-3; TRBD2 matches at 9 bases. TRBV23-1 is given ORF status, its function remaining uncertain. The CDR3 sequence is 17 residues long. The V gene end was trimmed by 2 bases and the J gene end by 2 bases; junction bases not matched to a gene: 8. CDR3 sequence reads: CASSQGSTSGYTDTQYF. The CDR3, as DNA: TGCGCCAGCAGTCAAGGATCGACTAGCGGCTACACAGATACGCAGTATTTT.

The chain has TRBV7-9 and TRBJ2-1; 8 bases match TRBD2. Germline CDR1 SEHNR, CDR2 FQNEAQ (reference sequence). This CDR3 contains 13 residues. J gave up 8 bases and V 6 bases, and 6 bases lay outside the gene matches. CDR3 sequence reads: CASRWTSIDEQFF. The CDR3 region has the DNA TGTGCCAGCAGGTGGACTAGCATCGATGAGCAGTTCTTC.

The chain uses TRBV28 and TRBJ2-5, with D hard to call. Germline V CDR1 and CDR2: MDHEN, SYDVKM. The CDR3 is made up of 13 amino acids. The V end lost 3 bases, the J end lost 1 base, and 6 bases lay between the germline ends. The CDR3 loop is CASSFASQETQYF. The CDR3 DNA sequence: TGTGCCAGCAGTTTTGCCAGCCAAGAGACCCAGTACTTC.

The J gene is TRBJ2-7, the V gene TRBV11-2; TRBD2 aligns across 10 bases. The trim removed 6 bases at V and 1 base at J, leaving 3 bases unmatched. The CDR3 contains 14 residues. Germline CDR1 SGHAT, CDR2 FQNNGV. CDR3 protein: CASRKLAGSYEQYF. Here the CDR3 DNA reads TGTGCCAGCAGAAAACTAGCGGGGTCCTACGAGCAGTACTTC.

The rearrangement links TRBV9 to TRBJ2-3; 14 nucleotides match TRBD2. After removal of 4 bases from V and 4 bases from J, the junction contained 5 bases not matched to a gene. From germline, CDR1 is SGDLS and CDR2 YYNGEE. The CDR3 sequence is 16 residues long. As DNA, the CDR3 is TGTGCCAGCAGCCTCGGGACTAGCGGGAGTGCAGATACGCAGTATTTT. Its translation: CASSLGTSGSADTQYF.

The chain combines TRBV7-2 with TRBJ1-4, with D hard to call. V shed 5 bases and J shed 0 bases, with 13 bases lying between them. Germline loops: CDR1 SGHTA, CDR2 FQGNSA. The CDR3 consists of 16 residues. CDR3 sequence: CASSRAGAATNEKLFF. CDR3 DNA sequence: TGTGCCAGCAGCCGAGCCGGCGCGGCAACTAATGAAAAACTGTTTTTT.

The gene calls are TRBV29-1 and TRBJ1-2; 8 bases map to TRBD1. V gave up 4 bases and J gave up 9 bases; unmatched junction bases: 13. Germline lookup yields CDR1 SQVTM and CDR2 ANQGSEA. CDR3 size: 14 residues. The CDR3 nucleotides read TGCAGCGTTGCCTCCGACAGGGGCATTCTGAGCTACACCTTC. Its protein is CSVASDRGILSYTF.

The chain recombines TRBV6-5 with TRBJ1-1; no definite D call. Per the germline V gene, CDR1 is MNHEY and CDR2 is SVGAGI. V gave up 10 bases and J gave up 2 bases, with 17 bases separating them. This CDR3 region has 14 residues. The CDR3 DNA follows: TGTGCCACCGTTTCACCCACAGTTAACACTGAAGCTTTCTTT. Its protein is CATVSPTVNTEAFF.

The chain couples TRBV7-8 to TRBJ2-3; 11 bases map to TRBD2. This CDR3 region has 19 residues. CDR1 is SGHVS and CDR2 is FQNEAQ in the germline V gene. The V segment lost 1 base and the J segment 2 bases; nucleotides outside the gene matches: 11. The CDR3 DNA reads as TGTGCCAGCAGCTTAGGGAGACTAGCGGGACGACTTGACACAGATACGCAGTATTTT. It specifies CASSLGRLAGRLDTDTQYF.

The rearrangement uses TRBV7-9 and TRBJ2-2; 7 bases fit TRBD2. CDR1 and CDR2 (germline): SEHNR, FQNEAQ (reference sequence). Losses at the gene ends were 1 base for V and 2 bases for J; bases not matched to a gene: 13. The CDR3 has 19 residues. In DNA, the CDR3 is TGTGCCAGCAGCTTAGGGCTCGGCAGGCGGGAGCCCAACACCGGGGAGCTGTTTTTT. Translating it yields CASSLGLGRREPNTGELFF.

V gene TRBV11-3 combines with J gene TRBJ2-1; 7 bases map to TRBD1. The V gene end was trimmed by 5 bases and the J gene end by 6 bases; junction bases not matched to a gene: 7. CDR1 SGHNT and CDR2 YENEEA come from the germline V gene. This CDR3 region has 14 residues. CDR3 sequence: CASSRRDRPNEQFF. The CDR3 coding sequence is TGTGCCAGCAGCCGTCGGGACAGACCCAATGAGCAGTTCTTC.

The CDR3 DNA follows: TGTGCCAGCACCGGGGGGGGGTCCGGAAACACCATATATTTT. This translates into CASTGGGSGNTIYF. The chain has TRBV28 and TRBJ1-3; possible D gene TRBD1, 5 bases. The ends were cut back, 7 bases at V and 4 bases at J, with 14 bases in the middle. The CDR3 is made up of 14 amino acids. Per the germline V gene, CDR1 is MDHEN and CDR2 is SYDVKM. The complete variable domain, with remaining parts taken from reference TRBV28 and TRBJ1-3, reads DVKVTQSSRYLVKRTGEKVFLECVQDMDHENMFWYRQDPGLGLRLIYFSYDVKMKEKGDIPEGYSVSREKKERFSLILESASTNQTSMYLCASTGGGSGNTIYFGEGSWLTVV.

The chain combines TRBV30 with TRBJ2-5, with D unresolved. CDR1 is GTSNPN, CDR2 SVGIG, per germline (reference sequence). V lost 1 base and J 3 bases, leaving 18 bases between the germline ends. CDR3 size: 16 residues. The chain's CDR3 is CAWSGSLRKTKETQYF. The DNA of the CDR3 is TGTGCCTGGAGTGGGAGTTTGCGGAAAACAAAAGAGACCCAGTACTTC.

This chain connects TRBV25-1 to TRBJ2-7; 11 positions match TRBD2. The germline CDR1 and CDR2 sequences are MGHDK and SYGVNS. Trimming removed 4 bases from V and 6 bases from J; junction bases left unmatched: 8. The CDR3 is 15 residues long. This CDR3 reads CASSALAGGPSEQYF. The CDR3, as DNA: TGTGCCAGCAGTGCCTTAGCGGGAGGGCCCTCCGAGCAGTACTTC.